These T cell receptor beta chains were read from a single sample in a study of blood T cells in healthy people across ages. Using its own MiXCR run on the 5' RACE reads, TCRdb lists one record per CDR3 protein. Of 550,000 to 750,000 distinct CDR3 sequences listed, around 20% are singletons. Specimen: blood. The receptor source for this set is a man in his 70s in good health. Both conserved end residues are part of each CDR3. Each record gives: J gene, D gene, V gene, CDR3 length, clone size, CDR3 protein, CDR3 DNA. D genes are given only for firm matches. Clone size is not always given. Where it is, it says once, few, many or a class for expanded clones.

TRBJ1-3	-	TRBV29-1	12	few	CSAGVSGNTIYF	TGCAGCGCCGGGGTCTCTGGAAACACCATATATTTT
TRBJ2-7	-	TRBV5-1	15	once	CASSWGRLSGDEQYF	TGCGCCAGCAGCTGGGGACGTCTCTCTGGGGACGAGCAGTACTTC
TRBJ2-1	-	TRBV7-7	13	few	CASSPDRNNEQFF	TGTGCTAGCAGTCCAGACAGGAACAATGAGCAGTTCTTC
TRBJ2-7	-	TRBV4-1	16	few	CASSQVPEGPSYEQYF	TGCGCCAGCAGCCAAGTTCCCGAGGGGCCCTCCTACGAGCAGTACTTC
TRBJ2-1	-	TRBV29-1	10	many	CSVLTWEQFF	TGCAGCGTCCTGACATGGGAGCAGTTCTTC
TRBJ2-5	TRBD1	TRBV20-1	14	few	CSAYRTGWQETQYF	TGCAGTGCTTATAGGACAGGGTGGCAGGAGACCCAGTACTTC
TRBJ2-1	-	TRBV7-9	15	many	CASSQRRDSSNEQFF	TGTGCCAGCAGCCAAAGGCGGGACTCTTCCAATGAGCAGTTCTTC
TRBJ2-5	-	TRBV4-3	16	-	CASSQDSRGPQETQYF	TGCGCCAGCAGCCAAGACTCTAGGGGTCCTCAAGAGACCCAGTACTTC
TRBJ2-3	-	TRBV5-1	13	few	CASGHPGTDTQYF	TGCGCCAGCGGCCACCCAGGGACAGATACGCAGTATTTT
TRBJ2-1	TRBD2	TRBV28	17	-	CASSSLTSGRAYNEQFF	TGTGCCAGCAGTTCCTTGACTAGCGGGAGGGCCTACAATGAGCAGTTCTTC
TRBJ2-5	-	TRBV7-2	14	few	CASSLNGPQETQYF	TGTGCCAGCAGCTTAAACGGGCCACAAGAGACCCAGTACTTC
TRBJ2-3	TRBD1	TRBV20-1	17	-	CSARDAAAGGIADTQYF	TGCAGTGCTAGAGATGCGGCGGCAGGGGGCATAGCAGATACGCAGTATTTT
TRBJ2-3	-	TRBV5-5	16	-	CASSLASAATTDTQYF	TGTGCCAGCAGCTTGGCGTCGGCGGCCACCACAGATACGCAGTATTTT
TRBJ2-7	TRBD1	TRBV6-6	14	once	CASIQHGTGEEQYF	TGTGCCAGCATCCAACACGGGACAGGGGAGGAGCAGTACTTC
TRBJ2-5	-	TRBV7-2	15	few	CASSLSRAIKETQYF	TGTGCCAGCAGCTTGAGCCGCGCCATAAAAGAGACCCAGTACTTC
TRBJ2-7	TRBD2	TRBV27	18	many	CASSLSGINSGRSYEQYF	TGTGCCAGCAGTCTCTCAGGAATCAATAGCGGGAGATCCTACGAGCAGTACTTC
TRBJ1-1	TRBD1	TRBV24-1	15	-	CATSAGQGMNTEAFF	TGTGCCACCAGTGCTGGACAGGGGATGAACACTGAAGCTTTCTTT
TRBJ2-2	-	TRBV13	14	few	CASSSDGLGGELFF	TGTGCCAGCAGCTCTGATGGACTGGGCGGGGAGCTGTTTTTT
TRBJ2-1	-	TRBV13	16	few	CASSFRGAVGTNEQFF	TGTGCCAGCAGCTTCCGTGGGGCGGTCGGTACCAATGAGCAGTTCTTC
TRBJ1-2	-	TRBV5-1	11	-	CASSPGQGYTF	TGCGCCAGCAGCCCCGGACAGGGCTACACCTTC
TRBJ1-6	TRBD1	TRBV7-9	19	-	CASSFIGDRGGSYNSPLHF	TGTGCCAGCAGCTTTATAGGCGACAGGGGAGGCTCCTATAATTCACCCCTCCACTTT
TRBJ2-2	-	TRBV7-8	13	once	CASSLVSRGELFF	TGTGCCAGCAGCTTAGTTTCCAGGGGGGAGCTGTTTTTT
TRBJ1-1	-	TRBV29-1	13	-	CSVPTGWNTEAFF	TGCAGCGTCCCGACAGGTTGGAACACTGAAGCTTTCTTT
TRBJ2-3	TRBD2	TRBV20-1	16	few	CSASGTSGRAWDTQYF	TGCAGTGCTAGTGGGACTAGCGGGAGGGCCTGGGATACGCAGTATTTT
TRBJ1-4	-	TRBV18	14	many	CASSPSGAAEKLFF	TGTGCCAGCTCACCATCAGGGGCAGCTGAAAAACTGTTTTTT
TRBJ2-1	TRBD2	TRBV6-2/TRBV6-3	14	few	CAALASGRGNEQFF	TGTGCCGCCCTGGCTAGCGGGAGGGGCAATGAGCAGTTCTTC
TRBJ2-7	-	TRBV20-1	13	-	CGASPGQIYEQYF	TGCGGTGCGAGCCCGGGACAAATCTACGAGCAGTACTTC
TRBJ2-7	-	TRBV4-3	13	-	CASSQGYSYEQYF	TGCGCCAGCAGCCAGGGGTACTCCTACGAGCAGTACTTC
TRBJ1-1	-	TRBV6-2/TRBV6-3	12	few	CASSYGQIEAFF	TGTGCCAGCAGTTACGGACAGATTGAAGCTTTCTTT
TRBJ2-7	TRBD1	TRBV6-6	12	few	CASSLDREEQYF	TGTGCCAGCAGTCTTGACAGGGAAGAGCAGTACTTC
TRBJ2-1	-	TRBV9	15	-	CASSVGQGPNNEQFF	TGTGCCAGCAGCGTAGGGCAGGGGCCCAACAATGAGCAGTTCTTC
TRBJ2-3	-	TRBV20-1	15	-	CSAAARGAGADTQYF	TGCAGTGCTGCGGCCCGGGGGGCGGGGGCAGATACGCAGTATTTT
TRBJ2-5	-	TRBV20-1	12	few	CSASWSGNERYF	TGCAGTGCTAGTTGGTCGGGGAACGAGCGGTACTTC
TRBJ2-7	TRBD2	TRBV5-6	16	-	CASSLGIAGPGYEQYF	TGTGCCAGCAGCTTGGGAATAGCGGGACCTGGCTACGAGCAGTACTTC
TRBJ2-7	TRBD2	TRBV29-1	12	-	CSAERGAYEQYF	TGCAGCGCCGAGCGGGGGGCCTACGAGCAGTACTTC
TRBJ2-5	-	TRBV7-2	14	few	CASSPNAGQETQYF	TGTGCCAGCAGCCCCAATGCCGGTCAAGAGACCCAGTACTTC
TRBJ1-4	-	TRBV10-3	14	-	CAAGTREVDEKLFF	TGTGCCGCTGGCACCCGGGAGGTAGACGAAAAACTGTTTTTT
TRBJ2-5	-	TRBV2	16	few	CASSEALTDTQETQYF	TGTGCCAGCAGTGAAGCGCTTACGGACACACAAGAGACCCAGTACTTC
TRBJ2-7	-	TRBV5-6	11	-	CASSQTDEQYF	TGTGCCAGCAGTCAAACCGACGAGCAGTACTTC
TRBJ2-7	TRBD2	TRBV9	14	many	CASSATSGIFEQYF	TGTGCCAGCAGCGCAACTAGCGGGATCTTTGAGCAGTACTTC
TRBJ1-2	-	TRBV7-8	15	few	CASSFQGQKSYGYTF	TGTGCCAGCAGCTTCCAGGGGCAGAAGTCATATGGCTACACCTTC
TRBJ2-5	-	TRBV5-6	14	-	CASSFLGGRETQYF	TGTGCCAGCAGCTTCCTAGGGGGGAGGGAGACCCAGTACTTC
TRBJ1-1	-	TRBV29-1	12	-	CSVEGRRRRLFF	TGCAGCGTTGAGGGTAGAAGGCGACGGCTTTTCTTT
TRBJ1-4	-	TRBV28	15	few	CASSLGTLAAEKLFF	TGTGCCAGCAGTTTGGGAACACTTGCTGCTGAAAAACTGTTTTTT
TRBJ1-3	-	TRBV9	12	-	CASSITGNTIYF	TGTGCCAGCAGCATTACTGGAAACACCATATATTTT
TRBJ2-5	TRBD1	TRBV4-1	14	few	CASSSRQGGETQYF	TGCGCCAGCAGTTCGCGACAGGGTGGGGAGACCCAGTACTTC
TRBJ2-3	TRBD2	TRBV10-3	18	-	CAISERGLAGGMTDTQYF	TGTGCCATCAGTGAGCGAGGCCTAGCGGGAGGGATGACAGATACGCAGTATTTT
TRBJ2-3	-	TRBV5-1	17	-	CASSLGSFGRYTDTQYF	TGCGCCAGCAGCTTGGGGAGTTTCGGACGGTACACAGATACGCAGTATTTT
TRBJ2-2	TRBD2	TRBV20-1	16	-	CSAIGSGSMRTGELFF	TGCAGTGCCATCGGCAGCGGGAGTATGCGGACCGGGGAGCTGTTTTTT
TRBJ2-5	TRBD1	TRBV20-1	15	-	CSAKDRARGQETQYF	TGCAGTGCTAAGGACAGGGCACGGGGTCAAGAGACCCAGTACTTC
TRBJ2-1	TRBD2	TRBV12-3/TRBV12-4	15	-	CASRTAGGLVNEQFF	TGTGCCAGCAGGACCGCGGGAGGCCTCGTCAATGAGCAGTTCTTC
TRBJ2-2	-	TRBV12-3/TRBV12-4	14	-	CASSFLQYTGELFF	TGTGCCAGCAGTTTTTTACAGTACACCGGGGAGCTGTTTTTT